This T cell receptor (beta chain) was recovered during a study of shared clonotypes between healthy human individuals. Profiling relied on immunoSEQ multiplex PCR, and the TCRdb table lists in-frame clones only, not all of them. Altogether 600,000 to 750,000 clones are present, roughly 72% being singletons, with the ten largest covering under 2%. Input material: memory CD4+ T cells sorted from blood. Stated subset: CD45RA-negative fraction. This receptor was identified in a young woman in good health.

CDR3 DNA: TGTGCCAGCAGTACTAGCGGGACTTCGGGCGAGCAGTACTTC. Translating it yields CASSTSGTSGEQYF. The chain employs TRBV28 and TRBJ2-7; 10 nucleotides match TRBD2. J gave up 6 bases and V 5 bases, and 7 bases lay outside the gene matches. CDR1 and CDR2 (germline): MDHEN, SYDVKM. The CDR3 has 14 residues.